This T cell receptor beta chain was captured by sequencing in a study of T cell changes during pregnancy in multiple sclerosis. This CDR3 has 14 residues. Per the germline V gene, CDR1 is MNHEY and CDR2 is SVGAGI. V shed 4 bases and J 7 bases; nucleotides not matched to a gene: 9. Clones were read by immunoSEQ multiplex PCR, and TCRdb kept only the in-frame ones, dropping some. The sample contains roughly 54,000 clones, about 90% of which appear only once. The gene calls are TRBV6-5 and TRBJ2-7, with 8 nucleotides matching TRBD2. Sequencing was performed on CD4+ T cells from peripheral blood mononuclear cells, taken after pregnancy. The source of this sequence is a female donor with multiple sclerosis, enrolled in a pregnancy study. The CDR3 region is CASSSRLAFGEQYF. The CDR3 DNA is TGTGCCAGCAGTTCTAGACTAGCGTTCGGGGAGCAGTACTTC.